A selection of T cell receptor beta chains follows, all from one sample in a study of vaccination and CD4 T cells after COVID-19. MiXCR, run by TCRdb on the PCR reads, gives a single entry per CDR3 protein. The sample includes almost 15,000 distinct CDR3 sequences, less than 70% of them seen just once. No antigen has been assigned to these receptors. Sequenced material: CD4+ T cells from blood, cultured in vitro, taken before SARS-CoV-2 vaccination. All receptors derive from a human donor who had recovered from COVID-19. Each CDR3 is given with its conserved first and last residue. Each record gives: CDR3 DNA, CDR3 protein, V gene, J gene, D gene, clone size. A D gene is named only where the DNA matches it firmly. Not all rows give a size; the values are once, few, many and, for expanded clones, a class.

CDR3nt: TGTGCCAGCAGTGGACACAAGCGGGAGGGAGCCAAAAACATTCAGTACTTC; CDR3aa: CASSGHKREGAKNIQYF; v_gene: TRBV6-1; j_gene: TRBJ2-4; d_gene: TRBD2; abundance: -
CDR3nt: TGCAGTGCTAGACAGGGGGGACAGCCCCAGCATTTT; CDR3aa: CSARQGGQPQHF; v_gene: TRBV20-1; j_gene: TRBJ1-5; d_gene: TRBD1; abundance: few
CDR3nt: TGTGCCACCAGCAGAGACAGGCTATATACGGATACGCAGTATTTT; CDR3aa: CATSRDRLYTDTQYF; v_gene: TRBV15; j_gene: TRBJ2-3; d_gene: -; abundance: few
CDR3nt: TGCAGTGCTAGAGTGACCCCCCGGGACAGGGGGCGAAGAGTATGGCGCAATCAGCCCCAGCATTTT; CDR3aa: CSARVTPRDRGRRVWRNQPQHF; v_gene: TRBV20-1; j_gene: TRBJ1-5; d_gene: TRBD1; abundance: -
CDR3nt: TGTGCCAGCAGCCAGACCGGAGCAGTCAGCTCCTACGAGCAGTACTTC; CDR3aa: CASSQTGAVSSYEQYF; v_gene: TRBV3-1; j_gene: TRBJ2-7; d_gene: -; abundance: -
CDR3nt: TGTGCCAGCAGTGAAATTGGCACAGGGGTGACGGTCGGCTACACCTTC; CDR3aa: CASSEIGTGVTVGYTF; v_gene: TRBV2; j_gene: TRBJ1-2; d_gene: TRBD1; abundance: -
CDR3nt: TGTGCCAGCAGTGAATCCACGGGGTTGGATCAGCCCCAGCATTTT; CDR3aa: CASSESTGLDQPQHF; v_gene: TRBV6-1; j_gene: TRBJ1-5; d_gene: -; abundance: -
CDR3nt: TGTGCCAGCTCACTAGTCCAAGAAGAGACCCAGTACTTC; CDR3aa: CASSLVQEETQYF; v_gene: TRBV18; j_gene: TRBJ2-5; d_gene: -; abundance: -
CDR3nt: TGTGCCAGCAGCCCCATTCTAGGCGGGGGACTCCAAGAGACCCAGTACTTC; CDR3aa: CASSPILGGGLQETQYF; v_gene: TRBV7-9; j_gene: TRBJ2-5; d_gene: TRBD2; abundance: -
CDR3nt: TGCAGTGCTAGCGATCGGAGCGGGAGTTTGACAGATACGCAGTATTTT; CDR3aa: CSASDRSGSLTDTQYF; v_gene: TRBV20-1; j_gene: TRBJ2-3; d_gene: TRBD2; abundance: -
CDR3nt: TGTGCCAGCAGAGGACCGGGACAGGGGCATGCGAATTCACCCCTCCACTTT; CDR3aa: CASRGPGQGHANSPLHF; v_gene: TRBV28; j_gene: TRBJ1-6; d_gene: TRBD1; abundance: -
CDR3nt: TGCAGTGCTAAGGGACTAGCGGGGGTTTTCTCCTACAATGAGCAGTTCTTC; CDR3aa: CSAKGLAGVFSYNEQFF; v_gene: TRBV20-1; j_gene: TRBJ2-1; d_gene: TRBD2; abundance: -
CDR3nt: TGCGCCAGCTCCTACACCGGGGATGGCTACACCTTC; CDR3aa: CASSYTGDGYTF; v_gene: TRBV5-1; j_gene: TRBJ1-2; d_gene: -; abundance: -
CDR3nt: TGCAGTGCTCGGAGAGGACTAGCGGGGGGGACAGATACGCAGTATTTT; CDR3aa: CSARRGLAGGTDTQYF; v_gene: TRBV20-1; j_gene: TRBJ2-3; d_gene: TRBD2; abundance: few
CDR3nt: TGTGCCAGCAGAGTCTCCGGGTCTGGACAGGGAAACCAGCCCCAGCATTTT; CDR3aa: CASRVSGSGQGNQPQHF; v_gene: TRBV4-2; j_gene: TRBJ1-5; d_gene: TRBD1; abundance: -
CDR3nt: TGTGCTACACAAAGTAAAACGCCCCCGTGGGGCTACACCTTC; CDR3aa: CATQSKTPPWGYTF; v_gene: TRBV27; j_gene: TRBJ1-2; d_gene: -; abundance: once
CDR3nt: TGTGCCAGCAGTCGGACAGGCGTCACCTATGGCTACACCTTC; CDR3aa: CASSRTGVTYGYTF; v_gene: TRBV6-1; j_gene: TRBJ1-2; d_gene: TRBD1; abundance: -
CDR3nt: TGTGCCAGCAGTTACTCTTCCAGGGGGCTAGGTCAGCCCCAGCATTTT; CDR3aa: CASSYSSRGLGQPQHF; v_gene: TRBV6-2/TRBV6-3; j_gene: TRBJ1-5; d_gene: TRBD1; abundance: -
CDR3nt: TGTGCCAGCAGCTTGGCGGGTAGCGGGGCCTTGGGAGCCAAAAACATTCAGTACTTC; CDR3aa: CASSLAGSGALGAKNIQYF; v_gene: TRBV5-4; j_gene: TRBJ2-4; d_gene: TRBD2; abundance: -